This TCR beta chain was sequenced in a study of EBV T-cell therapy then PD-1 blockade in nasopharyngeal carcinoma. Sample treatment: AdE1-LMPpoly-expanded autologous EBV-specific T-cell therapy followed by anti-PD-1 nivolumab. Germline V gene lookup returns CDR1 SQVTM and CDR2 ANQGSEA. The CDR3 is 11 residues long. Unmatched junction bases numbered 4, after V lost 6 bases and J lost 6 bases. With regard to this clone: Its target is not known.

This table comes from immunoSEQ multiplex PCR, and its TCRdb copy is limited to in-frame clones, with some not included. The profile covers about 17,000 clones, with approximately 88% appearing a single time and under 30% taken by the ten largest. Material: CD8+ T cells from blood, obtained at day 0 from a patient whose treatment included autologous EBV-specific T cells and nivolumab. This TCR came from a man aged 35 to 55 with nasopharyngeal carcinoma. V is TRBV29-1 and J is TRBJ2-7; 8 bases are a match to TRBD1. CDR3 coding DNA: TGCAGCGTCAGGGACAGGCGCGAGCAGTACTTC. It translates to CSVRDRREQYF.